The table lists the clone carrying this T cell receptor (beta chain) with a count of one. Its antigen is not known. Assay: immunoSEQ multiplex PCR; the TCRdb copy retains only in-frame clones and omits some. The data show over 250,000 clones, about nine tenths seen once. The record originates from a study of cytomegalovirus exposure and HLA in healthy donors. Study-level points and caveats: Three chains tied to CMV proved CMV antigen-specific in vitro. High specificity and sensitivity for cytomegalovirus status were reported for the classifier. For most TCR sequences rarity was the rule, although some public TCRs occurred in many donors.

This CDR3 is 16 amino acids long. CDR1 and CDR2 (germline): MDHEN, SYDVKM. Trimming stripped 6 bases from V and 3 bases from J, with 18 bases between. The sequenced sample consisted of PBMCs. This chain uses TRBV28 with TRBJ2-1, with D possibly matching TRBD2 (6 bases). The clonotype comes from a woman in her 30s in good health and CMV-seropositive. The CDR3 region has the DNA TGTGCCAGCAGGAGTGGGTCTGGGACTCTCTACAATGAGCAGTTCTTC. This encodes CASRSGSGTLYNEQFF.